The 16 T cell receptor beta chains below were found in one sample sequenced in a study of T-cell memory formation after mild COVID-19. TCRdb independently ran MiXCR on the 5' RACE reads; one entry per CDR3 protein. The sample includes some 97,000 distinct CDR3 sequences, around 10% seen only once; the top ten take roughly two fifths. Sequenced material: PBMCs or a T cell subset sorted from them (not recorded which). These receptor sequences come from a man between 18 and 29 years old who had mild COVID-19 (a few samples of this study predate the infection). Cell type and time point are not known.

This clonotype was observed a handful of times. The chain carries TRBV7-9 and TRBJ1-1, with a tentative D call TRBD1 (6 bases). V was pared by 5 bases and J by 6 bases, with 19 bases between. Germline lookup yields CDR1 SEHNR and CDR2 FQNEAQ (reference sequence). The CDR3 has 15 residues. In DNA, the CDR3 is TGTGCCAGCAGCAAGACCCCAGGGGATTGGGCTGAAGCTTTCTTT. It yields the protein CASSKTPGDWAEAFF. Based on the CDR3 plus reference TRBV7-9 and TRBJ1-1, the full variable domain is DTGVSQNPRHKITKRGQNVTFRCDPISEHNRLYWYRQTLGQGPEFLTYFQNEAQLEKSRLLSDRFSAERPKGSFSTLEIQRTEQGDSAMYLCASSKTPGDWAEAFFGQGTRLTVV.

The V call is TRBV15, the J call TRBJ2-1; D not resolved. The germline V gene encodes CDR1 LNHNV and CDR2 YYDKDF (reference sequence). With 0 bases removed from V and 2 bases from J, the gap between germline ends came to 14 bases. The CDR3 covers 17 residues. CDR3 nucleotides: TGTGCCACCAGCAGAGACAGTTCCGTTCGGACCTACAATGAGCAGTTCTTC. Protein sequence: CATSRDSSVRTYNEQFF.

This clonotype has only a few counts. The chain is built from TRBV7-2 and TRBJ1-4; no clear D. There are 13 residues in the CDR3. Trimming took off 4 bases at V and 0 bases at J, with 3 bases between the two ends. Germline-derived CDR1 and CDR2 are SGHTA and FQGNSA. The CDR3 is CASSSPTNEKLFF. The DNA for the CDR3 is TGTGCCAGCAGCTCACCAACTAATGAAAAACTGTTTTTT.

CDR3 sequence (DNA): TGCGCCAGCAGCCCGTACAGGGAAAGGGACGGCTACACCTTC. Translated: CASSPYRERDGYTF. The chain couples TRBV5-1 to TRBJ1-2, with a tentative D call TRBD1 (6 bases). V was clipped by 4 bases and J by 8 bases, with 18 bases between them. CDR3 length: 14 residues. CDR1 is SGHRS and CDR2 is YFSETQ in the germline V gene.

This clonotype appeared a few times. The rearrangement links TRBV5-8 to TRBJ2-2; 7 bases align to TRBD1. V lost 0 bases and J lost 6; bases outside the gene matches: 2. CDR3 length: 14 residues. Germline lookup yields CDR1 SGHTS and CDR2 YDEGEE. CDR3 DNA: TGTGCCAGCAGCTTGGGACAGGGAGCCGGGGAGCTGTTTTTT. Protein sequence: CASSLGQGAGELFF.

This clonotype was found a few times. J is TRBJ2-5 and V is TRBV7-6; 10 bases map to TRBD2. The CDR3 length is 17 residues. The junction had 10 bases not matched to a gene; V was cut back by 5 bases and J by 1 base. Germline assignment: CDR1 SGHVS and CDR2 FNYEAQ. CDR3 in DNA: TGTGCCAGCAGCGGGTCTAGCGGGGGTTACCTCCAAGAGACCCAGTACTTC. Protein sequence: CASSGSSGGYLQETQYF.

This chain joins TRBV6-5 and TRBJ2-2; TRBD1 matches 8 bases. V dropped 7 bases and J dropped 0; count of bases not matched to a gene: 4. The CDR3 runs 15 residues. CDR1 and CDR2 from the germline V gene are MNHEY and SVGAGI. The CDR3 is CASTLTGANTGELFF. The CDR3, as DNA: TGTGCCAGCACCCTGACAGGGGCGAACACCGGGGAGCTGTTTTTT.

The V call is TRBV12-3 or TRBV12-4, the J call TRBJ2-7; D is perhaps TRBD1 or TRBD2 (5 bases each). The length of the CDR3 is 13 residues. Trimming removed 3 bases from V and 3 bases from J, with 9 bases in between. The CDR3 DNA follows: TGTGCCAGCAGTTTGGGGGATCGCTACGAGCAGTACGTC. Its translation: CASSLGDRYEQYV.

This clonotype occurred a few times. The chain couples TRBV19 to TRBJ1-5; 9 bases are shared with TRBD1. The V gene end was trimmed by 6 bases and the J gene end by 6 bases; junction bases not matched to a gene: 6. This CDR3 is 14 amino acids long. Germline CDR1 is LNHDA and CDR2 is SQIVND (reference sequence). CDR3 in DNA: TGTGCCAGTAGGTACAGGGGGCGCGGTCAGCCCCAGCATTTT. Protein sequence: CASRYRGRGQPQHF.

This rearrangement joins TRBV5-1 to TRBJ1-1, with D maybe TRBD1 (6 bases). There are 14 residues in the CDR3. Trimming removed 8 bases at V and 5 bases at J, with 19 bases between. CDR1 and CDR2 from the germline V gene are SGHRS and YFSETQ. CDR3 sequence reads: CASWGGQGLTEAFF. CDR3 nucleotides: TGCGCCAGTTGGGGTGGGCAGGGGTTAACTGAAGCTTTCTTT.

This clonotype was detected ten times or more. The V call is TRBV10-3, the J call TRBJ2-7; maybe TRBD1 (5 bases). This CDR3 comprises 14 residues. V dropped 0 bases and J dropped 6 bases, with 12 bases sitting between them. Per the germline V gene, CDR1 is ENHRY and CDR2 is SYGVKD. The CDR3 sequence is CAISESAGHSEQYF. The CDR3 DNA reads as TGTGCCATCAGTGAGTCGGCAGGGCACTCCGAGCAGTACTTC.

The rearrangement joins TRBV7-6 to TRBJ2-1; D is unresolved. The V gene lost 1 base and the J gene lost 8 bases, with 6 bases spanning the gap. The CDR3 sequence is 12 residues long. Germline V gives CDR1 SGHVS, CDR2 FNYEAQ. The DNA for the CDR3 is TGTGCCAGCAGCTTAGGTTCCCATGAGCAGTTCTTC. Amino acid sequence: CASSLGSHEQFF.

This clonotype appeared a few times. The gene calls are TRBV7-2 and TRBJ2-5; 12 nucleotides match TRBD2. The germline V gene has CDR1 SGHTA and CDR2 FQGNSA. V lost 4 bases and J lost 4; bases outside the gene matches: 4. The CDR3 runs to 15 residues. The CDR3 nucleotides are TGTGCCAGCAGCTACGGGACTAGCGGGCGAGAGACCCAGTACTTC. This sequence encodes CASSYGTSGRETQYF.

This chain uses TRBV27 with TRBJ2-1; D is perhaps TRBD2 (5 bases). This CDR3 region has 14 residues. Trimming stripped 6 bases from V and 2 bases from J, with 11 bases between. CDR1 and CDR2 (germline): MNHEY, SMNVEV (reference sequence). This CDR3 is CASRAAEAYNEQFF. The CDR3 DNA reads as TGTGCCAGCAGGGCAGCGGAGGCCTACAATGAGCAGTTCTTC.

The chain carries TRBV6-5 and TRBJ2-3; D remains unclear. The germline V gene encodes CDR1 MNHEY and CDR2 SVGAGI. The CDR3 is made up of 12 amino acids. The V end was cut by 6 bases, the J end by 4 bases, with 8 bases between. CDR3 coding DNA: TGTGCCAGCAGCTTCGGCTCAGATACGCAGTATTTT. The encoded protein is CASSFGSDTQYF.

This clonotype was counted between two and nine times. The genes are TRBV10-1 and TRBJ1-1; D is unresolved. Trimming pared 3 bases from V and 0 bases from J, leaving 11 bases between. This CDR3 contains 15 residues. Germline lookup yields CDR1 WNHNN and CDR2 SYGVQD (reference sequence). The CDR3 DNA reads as TGCGCCAGCAGTGACGGACGGAATATGAACACTGAAGCTTTCTTT. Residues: CASSDGRNMNTEAFF.